Listed below are T cell receptor beta chains from one sample, sequenced in a study of PD-1 blockade in classical Hodgkin lymphoma. Profiled with immunoSEQ multiplex PCR; TCRdb holds only in-frame clones, not every one. The sample has tens of thousands of clones, around 83% seen once. The specimen comprised CD4+ T cells from blood, sampled at baseline. These receptors were obtained from a human donor with classical Hodgkin lymphoma. Both conserved end residues are part of each CDR3. The D gene is left open where the match is weak. Size values are once, few and many counts, or a class for expanded clones, and some rows have none.

v_gene	abundance	d_gene	j_gene	CDR3nt	CDR3aa
TRBV7-2	NA	NA	TRBJ2-4	TGTGCCAGCAGCTTAGGGAGGGGGCGATGGAACATTCAGTACTTC	CASSLGRGRWNIQYF
TRBV11-3	NA	NA	TRBJ2-3	TGTGCCAGCAGCTTAGATTCTGCAGATACGCAGTATTTT	CASSLDSADTQYF
TRBV18	NA	TRBD1	TRBJ2-7	TGTGCCAGCTCAGCGCTCCTTTGGACAGGGGCTGACGAGCAGTACTTC	CASSALLWTGADEQYF
TRBV5-1	NA	NA	TRBJ1-3	TGCGCCACCTCTACCGGGACAACCTCTGGAAACACCATATATTTT	CATSTGTTSGNTIYF
TRBV5-4	NA	TRBD1	TRBJ1-2	TGTGCCAGCAGCTTAACAGGGGTCGAGGGCTACACCTTC	CASSLTGVEGYTF
TRBV28	NA	NA	TRBJ1-2	TGTGCCAGCAGTCCATCAGGGGCGTATGGCTACACCTTC	CASSPSGAYGYTF
TRBV9	NA	NA	TRBJ1-1	TGTGCCAGCAGCCCCCAACTCTTGAACACTGAAGCTTTCTTT	CASSPQLLNTEAFF
TRBV6-5	NA	TRBD1	TRBJ2-6	TGTGCCAGCAGTTTACAGGGGGCATCTGGGGCCAACGTCCTGACTTTC	CASSLQGASGANVLTF
TRBV7-8	NA	NA	TRBJ2-3	TGTGCCGCTCGGAGGGACACTAGCACAGATACGCAGTATTTT	CAARRDTSTDTQYF
TRBV18	NA	NA	TRBJ1-1	TGTGCCAGCCGAGACGGGGTGAACACTGAAGCTTTCTTT	CASRDGVNTEAFF
TRBV21-1	NA	NA	TRBJ2-3	TGTGCCAGCAGCAACCTGACTAGCGGGGGGGCCGGAATCACAGATACGCAGTATTTT	CASSNLTSGGAGITDTQYF
TRBV2	NA	NA	TRBJ1-1	TGTGCCAGCAGGCCCGAGCTAGTAGGGAGCACTGAAGCTTTCTTT	CASRPELVGSTEAFF
TRBV7-9	NA	NA	TRBJ2-1	TGTGCCAGCAGCTTAGAGGGGGACTTCTACAATGAGCAGTTCTTC	CASSLEGDFYNEQFF
TRBV18	NA	NA	TRBJ2-5	TGTGCCAGCTCACCACCGTCCAGGGTCGAAGAGACCCAGTACTTC	CASSPPSRVEETQYF
TRBV4-1	NA	NA	TRBJ1-1	TGCGCCAGCAGCCAAGATGAAGGCAGGGAGGCTTTCTTT	CASSQDEGREAFF
TRBV18	NA	NA	TRBJ2-3	TGTGCCAGCTCACTCACAGATACGCAGTATTTT	CASSLTDTQYF
TRBV7-9	NA	TRBD1	TRBJ2-5	TGTGCCAGCAGCTTACTGTGGACAGGGAAGGAGACCCAGTACTTC	CASSLLWTGKETQYF
TRBV18	NA	TRBD1	TRBJ2-7	TGTGCCAGCTCACGGATCGATGACAGGGACGAGCAGTACTTC	CASSRIDDRDEQYF
TRBV29-1	NA	TRBD1	TRBJ1-5	TGCAGCGTGTCCGGGACAGGGGGTGATCAGCCCCAGCATTTT	CSVSGTGGDQPQHF
TRBV6-5	NA	TRBD2	TRBJ2-7	TGTGCCAGCAGTTACTCAACTAGCGGGGGTTACGAGCAGTACTTC	CASSYSTSGGYEQYF
TRBV10-3	NA	TRBD1	TRBJ1-3	TGTGCCATCCAGGGACAGGGGGCATACACCATATATTTT	CAIQGQGAYTIYF
TRBV19	NA	NA	TRBJ1-5	TGTGCCAGTAGTATGGAGGGGCGGCCCCAGCATTTT	CASSMEGRPQHF
TRBV5-1	NA	NA	TRBJ2-7	TGCGCCAGCGCTCCGGGAACAGGGCTCTCCTACGAGCAGTACTTC	CASAPGTGLSYEQYF
TRBV2	NA	NA	TRBJ2-1	TGTGCCAGCAGTGCTGATGGGTGGGCGCAGTTCTTC	CASSADGWAQFF
TRBV7-9	NA	NA	TRBJ2-7	TGTGCCAGCAGCTTAGCTTTAATCTCCTACGAGCAGTACTTC	CASSLALISYEQYF
TRBV19	NA	NA	TRBJ1-3	TGTGCCAGTAGTATAGACGGGGTATTCCCCGACACCATATATTTT	CASSIDGVFPDTIYF
TRBV5-6	NA	TRBD2	TRBJ2-7	TGTGCCAGCAGCTCGGTGGGGGGGGACGAGCAGTACTTC	CASSSVGGDEQYF
TRBV2	NA	NA	TRBJ2-5	TGTGCCAGCAGTGAAATTGGGAGCGTGGAGACCCAGTACTTC	CASSEIGSVETQYF
TRBV6-6	NA	NA	TRBJ1-2	TGTGCCAGCAGTCCCGAGGGGTGGGGTAACGGCTACACCTTC	CASSPEGWGNGYTF
TRBV19	NA	NA	TRBJ1-1	TGTGCCAGTAGTACGGGGGCTGTCATGAACACTGAAGCTTTCTTT	CASSTGAVMNTEAFF
TRBV6-6	NA	NA	TRBJ2-7	TGTGCCAGCAGTGATCCGGGACACGACTACGAGCAGTACTTC	CASSDPGHDYEQYF
TRBV11-3	NA	TRBD2	TRBJ2-1	TGTGCCAGCAGCCCTAGCGGGGGGGCGTATGAGCAGTTCTTC	CASSPSGGAYEQFF
TRBV6-1	few	NA	TRBJ1-4	TGTGCCAGCAGTGAACGGGGGAATGAAAAACTGTTTTTT	CASSERGNEKLFF
TRBV7-8	NA	NA	TRBJ2-5	TGTGCCAGCAGCGTCGGCAGTAGGGAGACCCAGTACTTC	CASSVGSRETQYF
TRBV5-1	NA	NA	TRBJ2-2	TGCGCCAGCAGCTTGGGGCATATGGACACCGGGGAGCTGTTTTTT	CASSLGHMDTGELFF
TRBV5-1	NA	TRBD2	TRBJ2-7	TGCGCCAGCAGGTTGGGACTAGCGGCCTACGAGCAGTACTTC	CASRLGLAAYEQYF
TRBV30	NA	NA	TRBJ1-1	TGTGCCTGGAGGAGCTTGCTAAGGAACACTGAAGCTTTCTTT	CAWRSLLRNTEAFF
TRBV2	once	NA	TRBJ2-5	TGTGCCAGCATCAGGGGCTCCGGGTGGGGGACCCAGTACTTC	CASIRGSGWGTQYF
TRBV5-1	once	TRBD1	TRBJ2-5	TGCGCCAGCAGCCTCGGACAGGGGCAAGAGACCCAGTACTTC	CASSLGQGQETQYF
TRBV9	NA	TRBD2	TRBJ2-1	TGTGCCAGCAGCGCCGGACTAGCGGGGGGGCAAAATGAGCAGTTCTTC	CASSAGLAGGQNEQFF
TRBV19	NA	NA	TRBJ2-2	TGTGCCAGTAGTATACAGGCGGCGTTTCCCACCGGGGAGCTGTTTTTT	CASSIQAAFPTGELFF
TRBV6-4	once	NA	TRBJ1-1	TGTGCCAGCAGTGCGGGGTCTGAAGCTTTCTTT	CASSAGSEAFF
TRBV5-1	NA	NA	TRBJ1-1	TGCGCCAGCAGCTTCGGGCTGAACACTGAAGCTTTCTTT	CASSFGLNTEAFF
TRBV7-6	large	TRBD2	TRBJ2-5	TGTGCCAGCAGCCTCGGGGGGGGACATCAAGAGACCCAGTACTTC	CASSLGGGHQETQYF
TRBV27	NA	NA	TRBJ2-7	TGTGCCAGCAGTTTACAATTGTCAGGGCTGGAGTACTTC	CASSLQLSGLEYF
TRBV6-6	once	NA	TRBJ2-5	TGTGCCAGCAGTTCCAACCCCTGGGGGCAAGAGACCCAGTACTTC	CASSSNPWGQETQYF
TRBV11-3	NA	NA	TRBJ2-7	TGTGCCAGCAGCTTCCTATCAACTAGGGAGCAGTACTTC	CASSFLSTREQYF
TRBV7-9	NA	TRBD1	TRBJ2-7	TGTGCCAGCAGCTTAGGACAGGGAGCCTACGAGCAGTACTTC	CASSLGQGAYEQYF
TRBV6-5	NA	NA	TRBJ2-3	TGTGCCAGCAGTTTGGGCGGGGTAAGCACAGATACGCAGTATTTT	CASSLGGVSTDTQYF
TRBV4-3	NA	TRBD1	TRBJ1-4	TGCGCCAGCAGCCTACAGACAGGGTTGGTAGAAAAACTGTTTTTT	CASSLQTGLVEKLFF
TRBV7-9	NA	NA	TRBJ2-5	TGTGCCAGCAGCCCCGGACAGATTAGGGAGACCCAGTACTTC	CASSPGQIRETQYF
TRBV5-6	NA	NA	TRBJ2-1	TGTGCCAGCAGCTTGGTCAGTCGGCAGGTTACCTCCGAGCAGTTCTTC	CASSLVSRQVTSEQFF
TRBV29-1	NA	TRBD1	TRBJ1-4	TGCAGCGTACAGGGACAGGGCAACGAAAAACTGTTTTTT	CSVQGQGNEKLFF
TRBV27	NA	NA	TRBJ2-5	TGTGCCAGCAGGAACTCGGGGCAAGAGACCCAGTACTTC	CASRNSGQETQYF
TRBV7-9	NA	NA	TRBJ2-7	TGTGCCAGCAGCTTAGTAGGAGAGCAGTACTTC	CASSLVGEQYF
TRBV13	NA	TRBD1	TRBJ2-2	TGTGCCAGCAGCTCGGGGACAGGGGCCGGGGAGCTGTTTTTT	CASSSGTGAGELFF
TRBV6-6	NA	NA	TRBJ1-1	TGTGCCAGCAGATCCGGGCCAGCAAAGGGTGAAGCTTTCTTT	CASRSGPAKGEAFF